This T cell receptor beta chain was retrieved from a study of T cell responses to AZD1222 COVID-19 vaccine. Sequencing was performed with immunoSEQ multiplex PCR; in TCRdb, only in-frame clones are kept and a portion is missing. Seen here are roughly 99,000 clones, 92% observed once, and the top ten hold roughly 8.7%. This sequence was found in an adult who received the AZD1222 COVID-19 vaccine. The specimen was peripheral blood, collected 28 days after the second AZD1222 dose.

CDR3 region: CASSPNGVGNTIYF. The CDR3 bases are TGTGCCAGCAGCCCCAACGGGGTTGGAAACACCATATATTTT. The chain has TRBV9 and TRBJ1-3; D gene unclear. Trimming left V 4 bases short and J 3 bases short, with 11 bases between. Germline CDR1 reads SGDLS; CDR2 reads YYNGEE. The CDR3 has 14 amino acids.